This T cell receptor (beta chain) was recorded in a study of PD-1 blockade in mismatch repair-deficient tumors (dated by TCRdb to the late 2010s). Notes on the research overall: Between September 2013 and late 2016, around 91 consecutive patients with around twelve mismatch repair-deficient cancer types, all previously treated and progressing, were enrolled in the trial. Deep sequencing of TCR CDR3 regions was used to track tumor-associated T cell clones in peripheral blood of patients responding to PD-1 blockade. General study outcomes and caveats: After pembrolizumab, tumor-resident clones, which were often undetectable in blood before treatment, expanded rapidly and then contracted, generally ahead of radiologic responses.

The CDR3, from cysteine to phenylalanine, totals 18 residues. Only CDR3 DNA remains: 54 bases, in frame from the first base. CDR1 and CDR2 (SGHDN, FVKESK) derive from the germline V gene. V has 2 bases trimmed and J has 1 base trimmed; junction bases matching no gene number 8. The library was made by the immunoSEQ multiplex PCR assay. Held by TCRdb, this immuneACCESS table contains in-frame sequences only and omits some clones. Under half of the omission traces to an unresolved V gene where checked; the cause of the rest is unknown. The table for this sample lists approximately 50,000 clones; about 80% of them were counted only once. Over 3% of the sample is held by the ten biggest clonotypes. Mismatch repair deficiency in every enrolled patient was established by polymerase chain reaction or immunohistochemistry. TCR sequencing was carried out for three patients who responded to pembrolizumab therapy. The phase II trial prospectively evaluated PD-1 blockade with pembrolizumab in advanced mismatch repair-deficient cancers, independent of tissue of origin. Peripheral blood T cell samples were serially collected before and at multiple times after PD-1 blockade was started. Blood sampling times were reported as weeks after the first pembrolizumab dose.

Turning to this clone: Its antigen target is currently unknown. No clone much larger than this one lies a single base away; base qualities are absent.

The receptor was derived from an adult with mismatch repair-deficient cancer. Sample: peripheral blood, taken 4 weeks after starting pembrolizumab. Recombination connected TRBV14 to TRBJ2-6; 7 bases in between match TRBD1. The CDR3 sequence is CASSQNRGSRSGANVLTF. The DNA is TGTGCCAGCAGCCAAAACAGGGGATCTCGGTCTGGGGCCAACGTCCTGACTTTC.